The clone carrying this TCR beta chain appeared once. V was pared by 6 bases and J by 0 bases, with 6 bases of the junction left unmatched. Germline V gene lookup returns CDR1 LNHDA and CDR2 SQIVND (reference sequence). The CDR3 runs 16 residues. This specimen belongs to a study of blood T cell repertoires in COVID-19. Study summary: T cells, B-cell-depleted T cells, or PBMCs supplied cDNA or gDNA.

Assay: immunoSEQ multiplex PCR; the TCRdb copy retains only in-frame clones and omits some. Of over 200,000 clones in the sample, 81% were seen once. The sequenced material came from PBMCs or T cells enriched from blood (not recorded which). The clonotype comes from a woman in her 50s with acute COVID-19. The V and J genes are TRBV19 and TRBJ2-3, with 10 bases fitting TRBD2. The DNA for the CDR3 is TGTGCCAGTAGAAAAGCGGGAGGGCTAAGCACAGATACGCAGTATTTT. Translating it yields CASRKAGGLSTDTQYF.